This T cell receptor beta chain was documented in a study of cytomegalovirus exposure and HLA in healthy donors. The PCR ran on 60 Vbeta and 13 Jbeta primers. Libraries were prepared by immunoSEQ multiplex PCR; TCRdb keeps only in-frame clonotypes and omits some of them. The sample holds roughly 170,000 clones, roughly 80% seen once. Study results and limitations: The productive fraction for most TCR beta V segments was about 87% or about 30% in an earlier analysis. The classifier, whose performance was assessed in both the original and validation cohorts, reportedly diagnosed cytomegalovirus status with high specificity and sensitivity. Clonal expansion, a later analysis showed, was greater in HLA-associated TCR beta chains than in equally common others. In vitro, a few CMV-associated chains proved specific for CMV antigens.

This clone showed up just once. Its antigen is currently unknown. Germline V gene sequence: CDR1 GTSNPN, CDR2 SVGIG (reference sequence). The length of the CDR3 is 14 residues. V lost 0 bases and J 0 bases, leaving 9 bases between the germline ends. The chain is built from TRBV30 and TRBJ2-7; D remains ambiguous. Sequencing was carried out using PBMCs. This receptor was obtained from a young man in good health and CMV-seronegative. In nucleotides, the CDR3 is TGTGCCTGGAGTGTATTCGTCAGCTCCTACGAGCAGTACTTC. It specifies CAWSVFVSSYEQYF.